This T cell receptor (beta chain) originates from a study of CD8+ T cells in alopecia areata. Study information: For the treated group, dosing was oral tofacitinib at 5 to 10 mg twice daily.

The authors sorted CD4+ and CD8+ T cells from PBMCs. The CDR3 consists of 15 residues. V was pared by 3 bases and J by 5 bases, with 14 bases between. Germline V gene lookup returns CDR1 SGHNT and CDR2 YYREEE (reference sequence). Extracted from the samples, RNA was reverse transcribed into cDNA to serve as the sequencing template. Clones were read by immunoSEQ multiplex PCR, and TCRdb kept only the in-frame ones, dropping some. The sample holds 80,000 to 100,000 clones; roughly two fifths are singletons and the top ten take 0.75% to 0.8%. This sequence joins TRBV5-4 and TRBJ2-2, with D possibly being TRBD2 (6 bases). Sequencing was done on a sample of CD4+ T cells sorted from blood. The TCR originated in a human donor with alopecia areata. Here the CDR3 reads CASSSTGTHTGELFF. The CDR3 DNA reads as TGTGCCAGCAGCTCGACCGGGACTCATACCGGGGAGCTGTTTTTT.